The clone carrying this T cell receptor (beta chain) was found a few times. Its specificity is unknown. The study drew donors from healthy Caucasian individuals in Russia aged about 6 to 90. This specimen comes from a study of blood T cells in healthy people across ages. Regarding the study as a whole: Conclusively comparing naive with antigen-experienced cells was impossible with unsorted PBMCs.

This CDR3 has 15 amino acids. The germline V gene has CDR1 DFQATT and CDR2 SNEGSKA (reference sequence). Trimming removed 4 bases at V and 6 bases at J, with 18 bases between. A second PCR of about 6 to 11 cycles used a sample-barcoded 5' primer and a J-beta primer mix. MiXCR, applied by TCRdb to the 5' RACE reads, yields one record per CDR3 protein. The sample includes 750,000 to 850,000 distinct CDR3 sequences, 20% to 30% of them seen just once. This sample also appeared in a second study, on T cells of mothers and their children. This second study notes: Nine systemically healthy Caucasian donors: three mothers, six children.

The sample consisted of blood. The clonotype comes from a boy aged 5-17 years in good health. The chain employs TRBV20-1 and TRBJ2-2; the D gene is possibly TRBD2 (6 bases). Here the CDR3 DNA reads TGCAGTGCTACGATCACTGGAGGGTCCGCCGGGGAGCTGTTTTTT. Translation gives CSATITGGSAGELFF.